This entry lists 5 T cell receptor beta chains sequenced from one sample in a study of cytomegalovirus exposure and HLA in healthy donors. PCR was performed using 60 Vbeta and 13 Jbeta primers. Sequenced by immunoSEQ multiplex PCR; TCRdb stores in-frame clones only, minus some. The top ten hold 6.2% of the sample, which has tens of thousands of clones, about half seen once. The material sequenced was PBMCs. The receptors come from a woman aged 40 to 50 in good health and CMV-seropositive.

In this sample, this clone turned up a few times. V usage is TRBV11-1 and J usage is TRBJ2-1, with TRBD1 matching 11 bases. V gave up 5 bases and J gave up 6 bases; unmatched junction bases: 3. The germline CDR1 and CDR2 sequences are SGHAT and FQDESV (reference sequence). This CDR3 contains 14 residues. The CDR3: CASSPGTGGNEQFF. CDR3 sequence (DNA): TGTGCCAGCAGCCCTGGGACAGGGGGCAATGAGCAGTTCTTC.

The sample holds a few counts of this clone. The CDR3 loop reads CASSQAIGVETQYF. CDR3 in DNA: TGTGCCAGCAGCCAAGCGATAGGGGTGGAGACCCAGTACTTC. V usage is TRBV4-2 and J usage is TRBJ2-5; a possible D gene is TRBD1 (5 bases). Germline values: CDR1 LGHNA, CDR2 YNFKEQ. V was pared by 1 base and J by 5 bases, with 11 bases between. The CDR3 runs to 14 residues.

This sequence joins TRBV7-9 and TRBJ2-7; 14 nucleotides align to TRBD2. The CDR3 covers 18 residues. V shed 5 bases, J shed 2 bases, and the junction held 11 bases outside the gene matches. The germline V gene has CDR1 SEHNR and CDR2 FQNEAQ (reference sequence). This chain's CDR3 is CASSPLGTSGGRTYEQYF. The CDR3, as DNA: TGTGCCAGCAGCCCCCTAGGGACTAGCGGGGGTAGGACCTACGAGCAGTACTTC.

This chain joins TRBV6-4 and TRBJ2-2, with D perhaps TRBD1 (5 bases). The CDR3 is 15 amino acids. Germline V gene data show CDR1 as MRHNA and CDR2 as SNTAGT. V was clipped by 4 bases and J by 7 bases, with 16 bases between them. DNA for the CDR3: TGTGCCAGCAGTGTAACCGGGCTGGGGCTCGGGGAGCTGTTTTTT. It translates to CASSVTGLGLGELFF.

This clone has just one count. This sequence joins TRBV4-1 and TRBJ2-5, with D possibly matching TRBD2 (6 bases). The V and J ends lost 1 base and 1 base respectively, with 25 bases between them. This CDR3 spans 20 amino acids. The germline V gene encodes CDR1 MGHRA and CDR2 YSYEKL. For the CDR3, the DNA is TGCGCCAGCAGCCAAGTATCGCCAAAATCGGCGGGGACCCCCCAAGAGACCCAGTACTTC. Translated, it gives CASSQVSPKSAGTPQETQYF.